The subject of this entry is one TCR beta chain. Here immunoSEQ multiplex PCR was the method, and the copy in TCRdb shows in-frame clones only, minus some. The sample consists of 190,000 or so clones, 75% to 90% of them appearing once. The CDR3 is made up of 12 amino acids. V gave up 3 bases and J gave up 5 bases, with 5 bases separating them. Germline CDR1 is LNHDA and CDR2 is SQIVND (reference sequence). This sample is drawn from a study of blood T cell repertoires in COVID-19. The age range of participants was about 18 to 95 years, with residence in roughly 25 US areas. The specimen was PBMCs or T cells enriched from blood (not recorded which). The origin of this receptor is a woman younger than 45 who had been exposed to COVID-19. The J gene is TRBJ2-4, the V gene TRBV19, with D maybe TRBD1 (5 bases). CDR3 DNA sequence: TGTGCCAGTAGTATCAGGGAAAACATTCAGTACTTC. The encoded protein is CASSIRENIQYF.